The rows below give T cell receptor beta chains drawn from one sample of a study of blood T cell repertoires in COVID-19. The protocol was immunoSEQ multiplex PCR, while the TCRdb copy is restricted to in-frame clones and leaves out a portion. Found here are about 220,000 clones, 86% of them singletons; the top ten hold 10% to 13%. The sample taken for sequencing was peripheral blood. These receptors originate from a woman in her forties or fifties with COVID-19, enrolled during active disease. Each CDR3 is given with its conserved first and last residue. The D gene is left open where the match is weak. Some rows have no size entry. The others give once, few or many, or a class for an expanded clone.

DNA,CDR3,size,J,D,V
TGTGCCAGTAGCCCGCCCGGGACAGGGCTCTACAATGAGCAGTTCTTC,CASSPPGTGLYNEQFF,NA,TRBJ2-1,TRBD1,TRBV19
TGTGCCAGCAGCCAAAGCAAGGATAGGGGGATCGGCTATGGCTACACCTTC,CASSQSKDRGIGYGYTF,once,TRBJ1-2,NA,TRBV11-3
TGTGCCAGCAGCTCCCGTCTACTAGCGGGGGGAAACATTCAGTACTTC,CASSSRLLAGGNIQYF,NA,TRBJ2-4,TRBD2,TRBV7-8
TGTGCCAGCAGTCCCGGGACAGGGGCCCATAACTATGGCTACACCTTC,CASSPGTGAHNYGYTF,NA,TRBJ1-2,TRBD1,TRBV5-6
TGTGCCAGTAGTACACTATATAACACTGAAGCTTTCTTT,CASSTLYNTEAFF,NA,TRBJ1-1,NA,TRBV19
TGTGCCAGCAGCGTAGCGCAGGGGGGTGGAAACACCATATATTTT,CASSVAQGGGNTIYF,NA,TRBJ1-3,TRBD1,TRBV9
TGTGCCAGCAGTTTGGGGGCGCCGGGTGAAGCTTTCTTT,CASSLGAPGEAFF,NA,TRBJ1-1,NA,TRBV6-5
TGTGCCAGCAGTGAAGTAGACCCTAGGTCGGACACCATATATTTT,CASSEVDPRSDTIYF,NA,TRBJ1-3,NA,TRBV6-1
TGTGCCAGCAGCATCGGACAGCTTTCCTATGGCTACACCTTC,CASSIGQLSYGYTF,NA,TRBJ1-2,NA,TRBV7-9
TGCAGTGCCAGTACCGGGACTAGCGGGGACATTCAGTACTTC,CSASTGTSGDIQYF,NA,TRBJ2-4,TRBD2,TRBV20-1
NA,CASSSSGPTGETQYF,NA,TRBJ2-5,NA,TRBV28
TGTGCCACCAGCAGAGATGTCCAGGGTAGCTCCTATAATTCACCCCTCCACTTT,CATSRDVQGSSYNSPLHF,few,TRBJ1-6,NA,TRBV15
TGTGCCAGCAGCTGGGACAGCCCCAGAAACACCATATATTTT,CASSWDSPRNTIYF,NA,TRBJ1-3,TRBD1,TRBV6-2/TRBV6-3
TGTGCCAGCAGCAGACCCCAGGGGGTATCTTATTCACCCCTCCACTTT,CASSRPQGVSYSPLHF,NA,TRBJ1-6,NA,TRBV21-1
TGTGCCAGCAGTGAATACCACTTTGCAACTAATGAAAAACTGTTTTTT,CASSEYHFATNEKLFF,NA,TRBJ1-4,NA,TRBV25-1
TGTGCCACGAGGGGACAGGGTGGTACTGAAGCTTTCTTT,CATRGQGGTEAFF,NA,TRBJ1-1,TRBD1,TRBV30
TGTGCCAGCAGTTTTCTGGGGGGGGAAAACTACGAGCAGTACTTC,CASSFLGGENYEQYF,NA,TRBJ2-7,TRBD2,TRBV28
TGTGCCAGCAGCCGAACAGGATACCAAGGGAGCAATCAGCCCCAGCATTTT,CASSRTGYQGSNQPQHF,once,TRBJ1-5,NA,TRBV7-8
TGTGCCAGCAGTCAGTCATGGCGGGGTGAAAAACTGTTTTTT,CASSQSWRGEKLFF,NA,TRBJ1-4,NA,TRBV27
TGTGCCAGCAGCTTGGGGACAGGGTTTGAAAAACTGTTTTTT,CASSLGTGFEKLFF,NA,TRBJ1-4,TRBD1,TRBV5-5
TGTGCCAGCAGCCGGCAAAGGGGACGGCGGAGGGGCGAGCAGTACTTC,CASSRQRGRRRGEQYF,NA,TRBJ2-7,NA,TRBV14
TGCGCCAGCAGCCAAACGTCGACAGGGGGAGGAAACACCATATATTTT,CASSQTSTGGGNTIYF,NA,TRBJ1-3,TRBD1,TRBV4-1
TGCGCCAGCAAGAAGACAACCCTTACCTATGGCTACACCTTC,CASKKTTLTYGYTF,NA,TRBJ1-2,NA,TRBV10-2
TGTGCCAGTAGTTCGGGGCAGCCCCAGCATTTT,CASSSGQPQHF,few,TRBJ1-5,NA,TRBV19
TGTGCCAGCAGCCTAGCAGCGAACACCGGGGAGCTGTTTTTT,CASSLAANTGELFF,NA,TRBJ2-2,NA,TRBV11-3